Listed below are T cell receptor beta chains from one sample, sequenced in a study of human T cells and chemical hapten exposure. TCRdb re-derived calls from the RACE reads in MiXCR, one entry per CDR3 protein. The sample records some 90,000 distinct CDR3 sequences, about 10% being singletons. Sequenced material: whole blood, taken in connection with sensitization to the hapten diphenylcyclopropenone (DPC). All receptors derive from a woman aged 40 to 49 with alopecia areata. Some clones in this sample may be carry-over from other donors' samples. The CDR3 runs from the conserved cysteine through the conserved F or W. The order of the fields is clone size, D gene, J gene, V gene, CDR3 protein, CDR3 DNA. D genes are given only for firm matches. Where a row states a size, it is once, few, many or the class of an expanded clone; other rows omit it.

>few|NA|TRBJ1-2|TRBV12-3/TRBV12-4
CASSFWGFSYTF
TGTGCCAGCAGTTTCTGGGGGTTCAGCTACACCTTC
>NA|TRBD2|TRBJ2-3|TRBV6-2/TRBV6-3
CASRKAGVADTQYF
TGTGCCAGCAGGAAGGCGGGAGTAGCAGATACGCAGTATTTT
>many|TRBD1|TRBJ2-7|TRBV19
CASSIKPIDRGYEQYF
TGTGCCAGTAGTATAAAGCCAATCGACAGGGGCTACGAGCAGTACTTC
>NA|TRBD1|TRBJ2-3|TRBV11-3
CASSQRTGQGDTQYF
TGTGCCAGCAGCCAACGGACAGGGCAGGGAGATACGCAGTATTTT
>many|TRBD1|TRBJ2-7|TRBV6-5
CASWNPGQTYEQYF
TGTGCCAGCTGGAATCCGGGACAGACCTACGAGCAGTACTTC
>many|NA|TRBJ2-1|TRBV11-2
CASSLGVSYNEQFF
TGTGCCAGCAGCTTAGGGGTTTCCTACAATGAGCAGTTCTTC
>many|TRBD1|TRBJ1-3|TRBV4-3
CASSQILQGLAGNTIYF
TGCGCCAGCAGCCAGATATTACAGGGGCTTGCTGGAAACACCATATATTTT
>few|TRBD2|TRBJ2-1|TRBV7-2
CASSSIPGLPYNEQFF
TGTGCCAGCAGCAGTATACCGGGACTACCCTACAATGAGCAGTTCTTC
>few|NA|TRBJ2-4|TRBV7-2
CASAHSKNIQYF
TGTGCCAGCGCCCACTCCAAAAACATTCAGTACTTC
>many|TRBD2|TRBJ2-5|TRBV7-9
CASSFLIGTSGGSETQYF
TGTGCCAGCAGCTTCCTGATCGGGACTAGCGGGGGCAGCGAGACCCAGTACTTC
>few|NA|TRBJ2-1|TRBV6-2/TRBV6-3
CASSYLTPGFSGASTEQFF
TGTGCCAGCAGTTATCTCACCCCGGGGTTCTCAGGGGCTTCTACTGAGCAGTTCTTC
>many|NA|TRBJ2-7|TRBV20-1
CSARDRSGPSSYEQYF
TGCAGTGCTAGAGATCGGTCAGGGCCTAGCTCCTACGAGCAGTACTTC
>NA|NA|TRBJ2-2|TRBV19
CASRNNPNTGELFF
TGTGCCTCTCGGAACAACCCCAACACCGGGGAGCTGTTTTTT
>many|NA|TRBJ1-2|TRBV28
CASTTPALLRAYGYTF
TGTGCCAGCACCACCCCAGCCCTGTTGAGGGCTTATGGCTACACCTTC
>NA|TRBD1|TRBJ1-1|TRBV7-2
CASSFDRVLMNTEAFF
TGTGCCAGCAGCTTTGACAGGGTTCTCATGAACACTGAAGCTTTCTTT
>NA|NA|TRBJ1-1|TRBV30
CAWSDRTRTTEAFF
TGTGCCTGGAGCGACCGGACCAGGACTACTGAAGCTTTCTTT
>few|NA|TRBJ2-1|TRBV6-5
CASSYSFSGLSAEQFF
TGTGCCAGCAGTTACTCATTCTCGGGACTGTCGGCTGAGCAGTTCTTC
>NA|NA|TRBJ2-1|TRBV29-1
CSVVASPASEQFF
TGCAGCGTTGTTGCTTCGCCGGCGAGTGAGCAGTTCTTC
>many|TRBD1|TRBJ1-4|TRBV7-2
CASEQGALGKLFF
TGTGCCAGCGAACAGGGGGCGCTTGGAAAACTGTTTTTT
>many|TRBD2|TRBJ2-7|TRBV7-9
CASSLYPGLAGGSHEQYF
TGTGCCAGCAGCTTATACCCGGGACTAGCGGGAGGGTCCCACGAGCAGTACTTC
>many|TRBD2|TRBJ2-2|TRBV9
CASSKLAVTGELFF
TGTGCCAGCAGCAAACTAGCGGTCACCGGGGAGCTGTTTTTT
>NA|TRBD1|TRBJ1-5|TRBV19
CASSKESTGTVKPQHF
TGTGCCAGTAGTAAAGAGTCGACAGGGACCGTGAAGCCCCAGCATTTT
>many|NA|TRBJ1-1|TRBV4-1
CASSPGGPVEAFF
TGCGCCAGCAGCCCCGGGGGGCCGGTTGAAGCTTTCTTT
>few|NA|TRBJ1-1|TRBV20-1
CSARSGMNTEAFF
TGCAGTGCTAGATCCGGCATGAACACTGAAGCTTTCTTT
>few|NA|TRBJ1-6|TRBV18
CASSPSPSYSPLHF
TGTGCCAGCTCACCGTCCCCCTCGTACTCACCCCTCCACTTT
>many|TRBD2|TRBJ2-1|TRBV7-2
CASSFRLAGGSSYNEQFF
TGTGCCAGCAGCTTCCGGCTAGCGGGAGGGAGCTCCTACAATGAGCAGTTCTTC
>few|NA|TRBJ2-3|TRBV29-1
CSYNEAGQPNKGTDTQYF
TGCAGCTATAACGAGGCGGGACAGCCCAATAAGGGAACAGATACGCAGTATTTT
>many|NA|TRBJ2-7|TRBV7-9
CASSRASYEQYF
TGTGCCAGCAGCCGGGCCTCCTACGAGCAGTACTTC
>NA|TRBD2|TRBJ2-3|TRBV13
CASSLFASGVDTQYF
TGTGCCAGCAGCTTATTTGCTAGCGGGGTAGATACGCAGTATTTT
>NA|NA|TRBJ1-2|TRBV6-2/TRBV6-3
CATRRGFPQDYYGYTF
TGTGCCACCCGGCGAGGGTTTCCACAAGACTACTATGGCTACACCTTC
>many|NA|TRBJ2-5|TRBV28
CASSPPRLQKETQYF
TGTGCCAGCAGTCCCCCCCGGCTCCAGAAGGAGACCCAGTACTTC
>NA|TRBD1|TRBJ2-3|TRBV30
CAWSKGAQTDTQYF
TGTGCCTGGAGTAAGGGGGCGCAGACAGATACGCAGTATTTT
>many|NA|TRBJ1-6|TRBV18
CASSIGQTNSPLHF
TGTGCCAGCTCAATCGGACAGACGAATTCACCCCTCCACTTT
>few|TRBD2|TRBJ2-7|TRBV4-3
CASSQATSDYEQYF
TGCGCCAGCAGCCAAGCGACTAGCGACTACGAGCAGTACTTC
>few|NA|TRBJ2-3|TRBV12-3/TRBV12-4
CASSLTGVGDTQYF
TGTGCCAGCAGTTTAACGGGGGTGGGAGATACGCAGTATTTT
>NA|TRBD2|TRBJ2-7|TRBV10-3
CAISESTSGSYEQYF
TGTGCCATCAGTGAGTCAACTAGCGGCTCCTACGAGCAGTACTTC
>NA|TRBD1|TRBJ2-4|TRBV20-1
CSARGQGGAKNIQYF
TGCAGTGCTCGGGGACAGGGCGGGGCCAAAAACATTCAGTACTTC
>few|TRBD2|TRBJ2-3|TRBV3-1
CASSQGPSGGALTDTQYF
TGTGCCAGCAGCCAAGGGCCTAGCGGGGGGGCCTTGACAGATACGCAGTATTTT
>many|TRBD2|TRBJ2-2|TRBV10-3
CAISEPWTSPGELFF
TGTGCCATCAGTGAGCCATGGACTAGCCCCGGGGAGCTGTTTTTT
>many|NA|TRBJ1-2|TRBV3-1
CASSQGQYYGYTF
TGTGCCAGCAGCCAAGGACAGTACTATGGCTACACCTTC
>many|NA|TRBJ1-6|TRBV6-5
CASSQNRVINSPLHF
TGTGCCAGCAGCCAAAACAGGGTCATTAATTCACCCCTCCACTTT
>many|TRBD1|TRBJ1-2|TRBV5-1
CASSPFGQGNYGYTF
TGCGCCAGCAGCCCGTTCGGACAGGGGAACTATGGCTACACCTTC
>few|TRBD2|TRBJ2-3|TRBV29-1
CSVVPSGGGTQYF
TGCAGCGTTGTCCCTAGCGGGGGCGGAACGCAGTATTTT